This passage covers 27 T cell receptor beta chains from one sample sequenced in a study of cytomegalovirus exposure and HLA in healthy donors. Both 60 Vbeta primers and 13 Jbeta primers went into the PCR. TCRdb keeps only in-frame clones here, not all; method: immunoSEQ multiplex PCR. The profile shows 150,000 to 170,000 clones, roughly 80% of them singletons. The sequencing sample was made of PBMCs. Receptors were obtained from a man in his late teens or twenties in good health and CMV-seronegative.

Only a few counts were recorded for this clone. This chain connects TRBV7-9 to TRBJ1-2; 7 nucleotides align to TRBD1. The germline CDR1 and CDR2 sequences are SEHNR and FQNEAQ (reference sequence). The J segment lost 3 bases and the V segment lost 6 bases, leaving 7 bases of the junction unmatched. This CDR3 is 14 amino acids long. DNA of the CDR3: TGTGCCAGCAGTCTAGGAGGACAGGACTATGGCTACACCTTC. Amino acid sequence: CASSLGGQDYGYTF.

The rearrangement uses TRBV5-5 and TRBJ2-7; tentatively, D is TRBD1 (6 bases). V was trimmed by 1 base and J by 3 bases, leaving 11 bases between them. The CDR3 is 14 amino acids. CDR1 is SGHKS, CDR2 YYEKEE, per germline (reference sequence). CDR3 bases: TGTGCCAGCAGCTTGACACAGGGATACTACGAGCAGTACTTC. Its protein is CASSLTQGYYEQYF.

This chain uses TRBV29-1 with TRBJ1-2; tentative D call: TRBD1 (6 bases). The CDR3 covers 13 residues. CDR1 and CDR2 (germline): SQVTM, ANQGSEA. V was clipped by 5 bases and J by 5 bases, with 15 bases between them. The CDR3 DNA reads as TGCAGCGTTTTACCGGAAGGGGGTTATGGCTACACCTTC. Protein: CSVLPEGGYGYTF.

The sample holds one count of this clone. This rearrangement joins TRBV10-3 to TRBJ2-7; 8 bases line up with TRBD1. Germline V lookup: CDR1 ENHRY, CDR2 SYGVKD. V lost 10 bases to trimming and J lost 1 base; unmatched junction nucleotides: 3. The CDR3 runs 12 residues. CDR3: CATTGVSYEQYF. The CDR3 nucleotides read TGTGCCACGACAGGGGTATCCTACGAGCAGTACTTC.

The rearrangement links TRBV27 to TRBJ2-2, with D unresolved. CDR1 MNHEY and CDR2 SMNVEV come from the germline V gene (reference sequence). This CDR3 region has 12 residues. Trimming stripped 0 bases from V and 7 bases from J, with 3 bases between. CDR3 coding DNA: TGTGCCAGCAGTTTATCTCTCGGGGAGCTGTTTTTT. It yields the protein CASSLSLGELFF.

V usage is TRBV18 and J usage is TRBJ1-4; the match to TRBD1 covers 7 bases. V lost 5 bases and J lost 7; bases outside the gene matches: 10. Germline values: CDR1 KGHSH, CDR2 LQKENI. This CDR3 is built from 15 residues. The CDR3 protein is CASSRGTEEREKLFF. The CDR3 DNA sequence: TGTGCCAGCTCAAGGGGGACAGAAGAACGTGAAAAACTGTTTTTT. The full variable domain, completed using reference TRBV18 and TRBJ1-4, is NAGVMQNPRHLVRRRGQEARLRCSPMKGHSHVYWYRQLPEEGLKFMVYLQKENIIDESGMPKERFSAEFPKEGPSILRIQQVVRGDSAAYFCASSRGTEEREKLFFGSGTQLSVL.

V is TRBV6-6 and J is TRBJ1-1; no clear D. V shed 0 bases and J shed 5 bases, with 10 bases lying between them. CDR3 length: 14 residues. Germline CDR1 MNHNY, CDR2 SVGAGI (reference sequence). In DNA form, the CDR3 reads TGTGCCAGCAGTTACTCGCGGGTAACGACTGAAGCTTTCTTT. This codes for CASSYSRVTTEAFF.

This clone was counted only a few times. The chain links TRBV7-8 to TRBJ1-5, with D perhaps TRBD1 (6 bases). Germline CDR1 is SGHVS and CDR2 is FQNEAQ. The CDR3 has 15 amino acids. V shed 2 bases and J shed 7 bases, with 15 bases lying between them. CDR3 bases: TGTGCCAGCAGCTTAAATGCCCAGGGACAACAGCCCCAGCATTTT. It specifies CASSLNAQGQQPQHF. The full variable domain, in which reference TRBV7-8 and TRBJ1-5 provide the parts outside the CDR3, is GAGVSQSPRYKVAKRGQDVALRCDPISGHVSLFWYQQALGQGPEFLTYFQNEAQLDKSGLPSDRFFAERPEGSVSTLKIQRTQQEDSAVYLCASSLNAQGQQPQHFGDGTRLSIL.

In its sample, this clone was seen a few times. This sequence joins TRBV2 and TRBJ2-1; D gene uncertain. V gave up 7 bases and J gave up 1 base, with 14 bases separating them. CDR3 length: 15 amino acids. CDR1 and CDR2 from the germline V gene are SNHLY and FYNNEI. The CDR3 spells CASNPYNVSYNEQFF. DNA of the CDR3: TGTGCCAGCAATCCCTATAACGTTTCCTACAATGAGCAGTTCTTC.

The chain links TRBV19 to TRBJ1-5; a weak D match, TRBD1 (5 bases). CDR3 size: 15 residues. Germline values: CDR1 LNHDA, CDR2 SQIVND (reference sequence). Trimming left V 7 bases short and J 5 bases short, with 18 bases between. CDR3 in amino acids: CASKTQGGRHQPQHF. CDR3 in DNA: TGTGCCAGTAAAACGCAGGGCGGCAGGCATCAGCCCCAGCATTTT.

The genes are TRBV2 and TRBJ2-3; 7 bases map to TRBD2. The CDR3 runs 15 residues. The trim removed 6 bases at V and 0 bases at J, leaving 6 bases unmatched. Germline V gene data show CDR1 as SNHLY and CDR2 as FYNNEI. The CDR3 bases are TGTGCCAGCAGCAAAGCGGGATTTAGCACAGATACGCAGTATTTT. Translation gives CASSKAGFSTDTQYF.

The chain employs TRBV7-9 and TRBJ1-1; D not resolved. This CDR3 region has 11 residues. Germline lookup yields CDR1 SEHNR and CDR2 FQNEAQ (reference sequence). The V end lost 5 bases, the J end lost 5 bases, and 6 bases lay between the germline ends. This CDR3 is CASSPQTEAFF. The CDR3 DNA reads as TGTGCCAGCAGCCCCCAGACTGAAGCTTTCTTT.

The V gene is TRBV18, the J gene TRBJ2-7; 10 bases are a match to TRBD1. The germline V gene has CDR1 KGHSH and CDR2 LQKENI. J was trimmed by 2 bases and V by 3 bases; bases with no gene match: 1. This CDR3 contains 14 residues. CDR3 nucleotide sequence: TGTGCCAGCTCACCGGGGACAGGGGCCTACGAGCAGTACTTC. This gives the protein CASSPGTGAYEQYF.

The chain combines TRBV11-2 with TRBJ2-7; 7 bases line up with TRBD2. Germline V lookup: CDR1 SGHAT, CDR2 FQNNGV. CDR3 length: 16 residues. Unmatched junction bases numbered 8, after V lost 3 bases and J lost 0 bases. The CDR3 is CASSFGGGGSSYEQYF. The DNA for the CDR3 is TGTGCCAGCAGCTTCGGTGGCGGGGGAAGCTCCTACGAGCAGTACTTC.

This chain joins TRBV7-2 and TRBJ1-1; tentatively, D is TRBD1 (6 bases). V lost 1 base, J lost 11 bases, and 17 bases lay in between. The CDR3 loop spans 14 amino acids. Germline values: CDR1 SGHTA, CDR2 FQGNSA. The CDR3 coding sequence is TGTGCCAGCAGCTTAGAGGGTGGCAGGGGTAGGGCTTTCTTT. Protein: CASSLEGGRGRAFF.

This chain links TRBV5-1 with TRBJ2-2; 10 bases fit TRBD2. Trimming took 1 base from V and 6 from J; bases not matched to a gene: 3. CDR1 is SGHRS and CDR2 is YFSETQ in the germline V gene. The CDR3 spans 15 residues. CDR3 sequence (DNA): TGCGCCAGCAGCTTGATCACTAGCGGGGCCGGGGAGCTGTTTTTT. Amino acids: CASSLITSGAGELFF.

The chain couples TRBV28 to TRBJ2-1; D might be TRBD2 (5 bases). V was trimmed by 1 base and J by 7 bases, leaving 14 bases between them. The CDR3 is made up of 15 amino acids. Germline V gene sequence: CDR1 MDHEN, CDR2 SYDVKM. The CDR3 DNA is TGTGCCAGCAGTTTATACGAGGGAGTGGTAAATGAGCAGTTCTTC. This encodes CASSLYEGVVNEQFF.

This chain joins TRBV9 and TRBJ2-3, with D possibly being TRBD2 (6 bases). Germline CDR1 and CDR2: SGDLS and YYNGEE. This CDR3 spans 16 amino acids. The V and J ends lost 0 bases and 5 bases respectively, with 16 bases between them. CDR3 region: CASSVAPGGMVDTQYF. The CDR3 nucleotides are TGTGCCAGCAGCGTAGCTCCGGGCGGGATGGTAGATACGCAGTATTTT. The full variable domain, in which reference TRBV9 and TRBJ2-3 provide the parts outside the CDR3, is DSGVTQTPKHLITATGQRVTLRCSPRSGDLSVYWYQQSLDQGLQFLIQYYNGEERAKGNILERFSAQQFPDLHSELNLSSLELGDSALYFCASSVAPGGMVDTQYFGPGTRLTVL.

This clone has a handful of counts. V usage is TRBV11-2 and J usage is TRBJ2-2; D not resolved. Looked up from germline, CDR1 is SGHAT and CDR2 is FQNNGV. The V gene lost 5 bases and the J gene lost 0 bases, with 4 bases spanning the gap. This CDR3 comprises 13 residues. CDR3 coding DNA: TGTGCCAGCAGCGACTCGAACACCGGGGAGCTGTTTTTT. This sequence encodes CASSDSNTGELFF.

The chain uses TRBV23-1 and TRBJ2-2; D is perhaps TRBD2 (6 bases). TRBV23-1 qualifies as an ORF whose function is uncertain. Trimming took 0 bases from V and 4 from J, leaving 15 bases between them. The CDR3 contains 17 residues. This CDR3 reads CASSQSWQGGGTGELFF. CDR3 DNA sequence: TGCGCCAGCAGTCAATCTTGGCAGGGAGGAGGCACCGGGGAGCTGTTTTTT.

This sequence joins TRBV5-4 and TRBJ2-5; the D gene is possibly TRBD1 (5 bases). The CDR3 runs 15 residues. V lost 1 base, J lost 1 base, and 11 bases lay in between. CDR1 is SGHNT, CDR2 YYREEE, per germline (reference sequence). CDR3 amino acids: CASSLLGVLQETQYF. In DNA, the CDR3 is TGTGCCAGCAGCTTGTTAGGGGTACTCCAAGAGACCCAGTACTTC.

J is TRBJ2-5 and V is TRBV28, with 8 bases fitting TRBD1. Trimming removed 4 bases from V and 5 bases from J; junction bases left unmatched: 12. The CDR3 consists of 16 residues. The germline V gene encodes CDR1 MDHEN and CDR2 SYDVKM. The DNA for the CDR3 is TGTGCCAGCAGTTCCTCTAGACAGGGGTACCGGGAGACCCAGTACTTC. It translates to CASSSSRQGYRETQYF.

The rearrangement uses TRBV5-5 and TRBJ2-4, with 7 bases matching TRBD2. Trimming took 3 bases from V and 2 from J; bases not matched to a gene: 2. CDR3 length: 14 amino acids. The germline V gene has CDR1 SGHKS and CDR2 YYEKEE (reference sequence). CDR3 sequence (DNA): TGTGCCAGCAGCTGGGACTACCCCAAAAACATTCAGTACTTC. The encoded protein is CASSWDYPKNIQYF.

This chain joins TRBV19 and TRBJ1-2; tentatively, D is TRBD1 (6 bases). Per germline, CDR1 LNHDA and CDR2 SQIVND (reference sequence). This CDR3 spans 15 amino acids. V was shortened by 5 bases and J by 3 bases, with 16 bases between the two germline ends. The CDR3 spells CASSQGEGTHYGYTF. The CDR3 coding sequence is TGTGCCAGTAGTCAAGGGGAGGGGACACACTATGGCTACACCTTC.

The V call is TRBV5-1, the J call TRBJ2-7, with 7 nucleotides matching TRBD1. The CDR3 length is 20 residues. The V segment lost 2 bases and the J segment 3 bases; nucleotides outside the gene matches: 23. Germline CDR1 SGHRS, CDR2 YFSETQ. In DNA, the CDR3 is TGCGCCAGCAGCTTCGAGCCACCTAGGGGATACGGGACAGAACACTACGAGCAGTACTTC. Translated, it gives CASSFEPPRGYGTEHYEQYF.

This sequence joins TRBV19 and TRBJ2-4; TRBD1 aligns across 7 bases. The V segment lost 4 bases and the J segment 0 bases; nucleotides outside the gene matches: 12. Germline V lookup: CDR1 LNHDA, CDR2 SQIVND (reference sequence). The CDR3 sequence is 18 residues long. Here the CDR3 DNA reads TGTGCCAGTAGTACCCCCGGAGAGGGGGCAGTAGCCAAAAACATTCAGTACTTC. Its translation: CASSTPGEGAVAKNIQYF.

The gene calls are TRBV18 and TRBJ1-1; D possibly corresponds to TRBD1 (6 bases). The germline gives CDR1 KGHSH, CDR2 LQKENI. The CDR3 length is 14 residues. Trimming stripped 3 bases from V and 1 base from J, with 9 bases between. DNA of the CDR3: TGTGCCAGCTCACCCCAGGGGTCGAACACTGAAGCTTTCTTT. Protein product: CASSPQGSNTEAFF.